This T cell receptor beta chain originates from a study of Ad26.COV2.S vaccination and SARS-CoV-2 variants. Treatment noted: some 20 received Ad26.COV2.S at low or high dose, single or two shots; several received placebo; per-sample allocation not given. Day 63 after the first vaccine or placebo injection was the time point for sampling. Repertoires were generated with immunoSEQ multiplex PCR, while TCRdb's copy carries only in-frame clones and drops some. The sample lists 300,000 to 400,000 clones; 85% to 90% were seen once. Trimming cost V 2 bases and J 10 bases, with 5 bases left between them. This CDR3 has 10 amino acids. The germline V gene encodes CDR1 SGHTA and CDR2 FQGTGA. Findings of the study overall: Quantification of TCR breadth and depth may have yielded underestimates of total T cell responses. Recipients of either vaccine or placebo displayed similar breadth of non-spike TCRs.

This clone was counted between two and nine times. Its specificity is not known. The chain links TRBV7-3 to TRBJ1-2; D not resolved. The sample consisted of peripheral blood, taken in a trial of Ad26.COV2.S vaccine versus placebo. This TCR was recovered from a person between 18 and 60 years old who received the Ad26.COV2.S COVID-19 vaccine or a placebo. The CDR3 here is CASSLRDYTF. In DNA form, the CDR3 reads TGTGCCAGCAGCTTACGCGACTACACCTTC.